The 23 T cell receptor beta chains below all came from one sample that was sequenced in a study of CD8 T cells in ankylosing spondylitis. General observations from the study: For ankylosing spondylitis blood, a TCR beta motif of several highly homologous variants appeared characteristic.

Each CDR3 protein is one row after TCRdb ran MiXCR on the 5' RACE reads. Among about 420,000 distinct CDR3 sequences listed, 20% to 25% were seen once. Their antigens remain unidentified. What was sequenced was blood, either unsorted or a sorted T cell fraction (not recorded which). Receptor source: a male donor with ankylosing spondylitis.

This sequence joins TRBV9 and TRBJ2-5; 8 nucleotides agree with TRBD2. V lost 0 bases and J lost 4; bases outside the gene matches: 5. This CDR3 has 15 amino acids. Looked up from germline, CDR1 is SGDLS and CDR2 is YYNGEE. CDR3 sequence reads: CASSVGPSGLETQYF. CDR3 nucleotide sequence: TGTGCCAGCAGCGTAGGCCCTAGCGGGCTAGAGACCCAGTACTTC.

This clonotype has just a few counts. The chain couples TRBV12-3 or TRBV12-4 to TRBJ1-1; TRBD1 might be the D (6 bases). This CDR3 has 16 residues. V gave up 6 bases and J gave up 2 bases, with 19 bases separating them. CDR3 residues: CASRRRRDTRNTEAFF. CDR3 bases: TGTGCCAGCAGACGCCGCCGGGACACCCGTAACACTGAAGCTTTCTTT.

This chain uses TRBV11-2 with TRBJ2-1, with D tentatively TRBD1 (5 bases). Trimming took off 1 base at V and 9 bases at J, with 22 bases between the two ends. This CDR3 is built from 17 residues. Germline assignment: CDR1 SGHAT and CDR2 FQNNGV. In nucleotides, the CDR3 is TGTGCCAGCAGCTTAGGGGGCTCTACCCTGTTGGTCGGTGAGCAGTTCTTC. Protein sequence: CASSLGGSTLLVGEQFF.

This clonotype has a count of ten or more. The chain combines TRBV3-1 with TRBJ2-7; no firm D call. The CDR3 contains 13 residues. V was trimmed by 2 bases and J by 7 bases, leaving 12 bases between them. Germline assignment: CDR1 LGHDT and CDR2 YNNKEL (reference sequence). DNA for the CDR3: TGTGCCAGCAGCCAAAATCTAATTACGGAGCAGTACTTC. Translating it yields CASSQNLITEQYF.

The gene calls are TRBV5-1 and TRBJ1-6, with 7 bases that match TRBD1. Germline V gene sequence: CDR1 SGHRS, CDR2 YFSETQ. This CDR3 has 17 amino acids. J was trimmed by 8 bases and V by 0 bases; bases with no gene match: 11. CDR3 sequence: CASSLGYRDRPYSPLHF. CDR3 DNA: TGCGCCAGCAGCTTGGGTTACCGGGACAGACCCTATTCACCCCTCCACTTT.

A few counts support this clonotype. V gene TRBV9 combines with J gene TRBJ2-2; D remains ambiguous. The V gene's germline CDR1 is SGDLS and CDR2 YYNGEE. This CDR3 region has 15 residues. V was cut by 0 bases and J by 4 bases, with 10 bases left in between. The CDR3 is CASSVVVLGTGELFF. CDR3 sequence (DNA): TGTGCCAGCAGCGTAGTGGTGTTAGGCACCGGGGAGCTGTTTTTT. The whole variable domain, filled in from reference TRBV9 and TRBJ2-2, reads DSGVTQTPKHLITATGQRVTLRCSPRSGDLSVYWYQQSLDQGLQFLIQYYNGEERAKGNILERFSAQQFPDLHSELNLSSLELGDSALYFCASSVVVLGTGELFFGEGSRLTVL.

The chain couples TRBV5-1 to TRBJ2-7; 9 nucleotides line up with TRBD1. The CDR3 covers 15 residues. Germline CDR1 SGHRS, CDR2 YFSETQ. Losses at the gene ends were 0 bases for V and 5 bases for J; bases not matched to a gene: 6. CDR3 in DNA: TGCGCCAGCAGCTTGGTTGGACAGGGGTTACACGAGCAGTACTTC. Its protein product is CASSLVGQGLHEQYF.

This chain connects TRBV12-3 or TRBV12-4 to TRBJ2-1; 7 bases fit TRBD1. This CDR3 contains 16 residues. With 7 bases clipped from V and 2 bases from J, the junction kept 11 bases outside the gene matches. CDR3 bases: TGTGCCAGCACCTTCGGACAGGTACTAACCTACAATGAGCAGTTCTTC. The encoded protein is CASTFGQVLTYNEQFF.

The chain is built from TRBV18 and TRBJ2-3; D is possibly TRBD1 (6 bases). Germline CDR1 and CDR2: KGHSH and LQKENI. The CDR3 runs to 14 residues. V dropped 6 bases and J dropped 3 bases, with 13 bases sitting between them. CDR3 bases: TGTGCCAGCTCTCCTGGGGGCACGACAGATACGCAGTATTTT. It specifies CASSPGGTTDTQYF.

This sequence joins TRBV6-5 and TRBJ1-5, with unresolved D. The V gene lost 1 base and the J gene lost 10 bases, with 8 bases spanning the gap. Germline CDR1 reads MNHEY; CDR2 reads SVGAGI. The length of the CDR3 is 12 residues. DNA of the CDR3: TGTGCCAGCAGTTACTACCTAGGACCCCAGCATTTT. Its protein is CASSYYLGPQHF.

This chain joins TRBV7-9 and TRBJ2-3; TRBD1 matches at 7 bases. The CDR3 length is 13 residues. The V segment lost 5 bases and the J segment 4 bases; nucleotides outside the gene matches: 3. The germline CDR1 and CDR2 sequences are SEHNR and FQNEAQ (reference sequence). This CDR3 is CASSPTGPDTQYF. The DNA for the CDR3 is TGTGCCAGCAGCCCGACAGGGCCAGATACGCAGTATTTT.

This clonotype was found once. V gene TRBV6-2 or TRBV6-3 combines with J gene TRBJ2-5; D gene unclear. CDR3 length: 16 amino acids. In germline, CDR1 is MNHEY, CDR2 SVGEGT. The ends were cut back, 7 bases at V and 4 bases at J, with 22 bases in the middle. As DNA, the CDR3 is TGTGCCAGCACCCGACCCCTTGAAGGTATCCGAGAGACCCAGTACTTC. It specifies CASTRPLEGIRETQYF.

This clonotype came up a few times. V is TRBV28 and J is TRBJ2-7; 9 nucleotides match TRBD2. The CDR3 totals 16 residues. Germline loops: CDR1 MDHEN, CDR2 SYDVKM. Unmatched junction bases numbered 12, after V lost 4 bases and J lost 5 bases. CDR3 loop: CASSSRSASGTHEQYF. CDR3 bases: TGTGCCAGCAGTTCCCGTTCGGCTAGCGGGACCCACGAGCAGTACTTC.

This sequence joins TRBV18 and TRBJ2-7; TRBD1 aligns across 7 bases. This CDR3 has 15 amino acids. Germline assignment: CDR1 KGHSH and CDR2 LQKENI. With V trimmed by 3 bases and J by 1 base, 6 bases remained unmatched. The CDR3 sequence: CASSPTTGSSYEQYF. The CDR3 DNA reads as TGTGCCAGCTCACCGACGACAGGGTCGTCCTACGAGCAGTACTTC.

In nucleotides, the CDR3 is TGTGCCAGCTCACGGCTAGCGGGAGGACCGCGGGGATCCAATGAGCAGTTCTTC. Translated, it gives CASSRLAGGPRGSNEQFF. The chain is built from TRBV18 and TRBJ2-1, with TRBD2 matching 11 bases. CDR3 length equals 18 residues. Germline CDR1 KGHSH, CDR2 LQKENI. With V trimmed by 4 bases and J by 6 bases, 14 bases remained unmatched.

This clonotype was seen more than once but under ten times. Written as DNA, the CDR3 is TGTGCCAGCAGCGTAGAAAGGCTAGCGGGCACTACCGGGGAGCTGTTTTTT. As protein: CASSVERLAGTTGELFF. This chain links TRBV9 with TRBJ2-2; 8 bases are shared with TRBD2. The germline CDR1 and CDR2 sequences are SGDLS and YYNGEE. V lost 0 bases and J lost 5; bases outside the gene matches: 9. The CDR3 runs 17 residues. Complete variable domain (other parts from reference TRBV9 and TRBJ2-2): DSGVTQTPKHLITATGQRVTLRCSPRSGDLSVYWYQQSLDQGLQFLIQYYNGEERAKGNILERFSAQQFPDLHSELNLSSLELGDSALYFCASSVERLAGTTGELFFGEGSRLTVL.

This clonotype turned up a few times. This CDR3 reads CASGTSEYNEQFF. For the CDR3, the DNA is TGTGCCAGCGGGACTAGCGAGTACAATGAGCAGTTCTTC. The rearrangement joins TRBV7-9 to TRBJ2-1, with 10 bases identical to TRBD2. This CDR3 has 13 amino acids. V lost 8 bases, J lost 4 bases, and 2 bases stayed unmatched. Per the germline V gene, CDR1 is SEHNR and CDR2 is FQNEAQ (reference sequence).

On this clonotype: The junction departs from the called germline gene at one end, perhaps through a read error. The chain joins TRBV4-2 to TRBJ2-1; D not certain. This CDR3 has 15 amino acids. CDR1 and CDR2 from the germline V gene are LGHNA and YNFKEQ. The CDR3 DNA follows: TGTGCCATCAGCCCCGGACCCAGCTCCTACAATGAGCAGTTCTTC. Protein sequence: CAISPGPSSYNEQFF.

The chain links TRBV25-1 to TRBJ2-7, with D possibly matching TRBD2 (5 bases). The length of the CDR3 is 14 residues. Germline V lookup: CDR1 MGHDK, CDR2 SYGVNS. The V and J ends lost 5 bases and 2 bases respectively, with 13 bases between them. CDR3 in amino acids: CASSSNAGTYEQYF. In DNA, the CDR3 is TGTGCCAGCAGTTCCAACGCGGGTACCTACGAGCAGTACTTC.

This clonotype was counted only a few times. The rearrangement uses TRBV19 and TRBJ2-2, with D perhaps matching TRBD1 (6 bases). Germline lookup yields CDR1 LNHDA and CDR2 SQIVND (reference sequence). The V end was cut by 3 bases, the J end by 7 bases, with 18 bases between. The CDR3 contains 16 residues. For the CDR3, the DNA is TGTGCCAGTAGTATTCTCTCTGACAGGTCACGCGGGGAGCTGTTTTTT. This sequence encodes CASSILSDRSRGELFF.

The chain links TRBV3-1 to TRBJ2-7, with 9 bases that match TRBD1. The CDR3 loop spans 16 amino acids. V was pared by 3 bases and J by 3 bases, with 9 bases of the junction left unmatched. Germline-derived CDR1 and CDR2 are LGHDT and YNNKEL (reference sequence). The CDR3 DNA is TGTGCCAGCAGCCAGGGGTCGGGACAGGGAATCTACGAGCAGTACTTC. Translating gives CASSQGSGQGIYEQYF.

The rearrangement uses TRBV6-1 and TRBJ2-7; 9 nucleotides line up with TRBD1. Germline V gene sequence: CDR1 MNHNS, CDR2 SASEGT. The CDR3 is made up of 14 amino acids. V lost 5 bases and J lost 6; bases outside the gene matches: 8. This CDR3 reads CASSPGTGMFEQYF. The CDR3 bases are TGTGCCAGCAGTCCCGGGACAGGGATGTTCGAGCAGTACTTC.

This chain joins TRBV12-3 or TRBV12-4 and TRBJ2-3; D unresolved. The CDR3 spans 14 residues. The V gene lost 1 base and the J gene lost 2 bases, with 7 bases spanning the gap. CDR3 loop: CASSLGRHTDTQYF. The CDR3 coding sequence is TGTGCCAGCAGTTTAGGGCGGCACACAGATACGCAGTATTTT.